A selection of T cell receptor beta chains follows, all from one sample in a study of CD8 T cells in ankylosing spondylitis. TCRdb reprocessed the 5' RACE reads with MiXCR, giving one entry per CDR3 protein. The sample holds approximately 520,000 distinct CDR3 sequences; over 4% are singletons and the top ten take under 4.5%. Sequencing was performed on blood, either unsorted or a sorted T cell fraction (not recorded which). The source is a male donor with ankylosing spondylitis. CDR3s include the opening cysteine and the closing phenylalanine or tryptophan. Fields, in order: clone size, J gene, D gene, V gene, CDR3 DNA, CDR3 protein. D genes are given only for firm matches. Expanded clones get a size class; other rows say once, few or many, or leave the size out.

clone size: many
J gene: TRBJ2-3
D gene: TRBD1
V gene: TRBV13
CDR3 DNA: TGTGCCAGCAGCTTAGGTGTGGGTTGGGACAGTAGCACAGATACGCAGTATTTT
CDR3 protein: CASSLGVGWDSSTDTQYF

clone size: many
J gene: TRBJ2-3
D gene: .
V gene: TRBV7-9
CDR3 DNA: TGTGCCAGCAGCTTAGGCTCCGGGACGGCTAGCACAGATACGCAGTATTTT
CDR3 protein: CASSLGSGTASTDTQYF

clone size: many
J gene: TRBJ2-3
D gene: TRBD2
V gene: TRBV20-1
CDR3 DNA: TGCAGTGCTGGCGGGGTGACGACTAAAGCGGGAGGTTTCACAGATACGCAGTATTTT
CDR3 protein: CSAGGVTTKAGGFTDTQYF

clone size: many
J gene: TRBJ2-3
D gene: .
V gene: TRBV29-1
CDR3 DNA: TGCAGCGTTGTGGGATCCCAGGACCTTGGAACAGATACGCAGTATTTT
CDR3 protein: CSVVGSQDLGTDTQYF

clone size: many
J gene: TRBJ2-5
D gene: TRBD2
V gene: TRBV10-3
CDR3 DNA: TGTGCCATCAGTGCCGGGACTAGCGAAGAGACCCAGTACTTC
CDR3 protein: CAISAGTSEETQYF

clone size: many
J gene: TRBJ2-5
D gene: .
V gene: TRBV29-1
CDR3 DNA: TGCAGCGCAGGGCCCTGGGAGACCCAGTACTTC
CDR3 protein: CSAGPWETQYF

clone size: many
J gene: TRBJ1-5
D gene: .
V gene: TRBV24-1
CDR3 DNA: TGTGCCACCAGTAGAGGCGGGAGTCAGCCCCAGCATTTT
CDR3 protein: CATSRGGSQPQHF

clone size: many
J gene: TRBJ2-7
D gene: .
V gene: TRBV27
CDR3 DNA: TGTGCCAGCAGTGGAGGGACGGGTGAGCAGTACTTC
CDR3 protein: CASSGGTGEQYF

clone size: many
J gene: TRBJ2-3
D gene: .
V gene: TRBV20-1
CDR3 DNA: TGCAGTGCAACCGGACTCACAGATACGCAGTATTTT
CDR3 protein: CSATGLTDTQYF

clone size: many
J gene: TRBJ1-1
D gene: .
V gene: TRBV7-9
CDR3 DNA: TGTGCCAGCAGCTTAGTAGGCCTTAGGGCTGAAGCTTTCTTT
CDR3 protein: CASSLVGLRAEAFF

clone size: many
J gene: TRBJ1-1
D gene: .
V gene: TRBV5-1
CDR3 DNA: TGCGCCAGCAGCTTGATGGAATACACTGAAGCTTTCTTT
CDR3 protein: CASSLMEYTEAFF

clone size: many
J gene: TRBJ1-2
D gene: .
V gene: TRBV4-3
CDR3 DNA: TGCGCCAGCAGCCCATTGGAGTCAGGAGGCTATGGCTACACCTTC
CDR3 protein: CASSPLESGGYGYTF

clone size: few
J gene: TRBJ2-1
D gene: TRBD2
V gene: TRBV6-1
CDR3 DNA: TGTGCCAGCACCTTCCTAGCGGGAATGGGTGAGCAGTTCTTC
CDR3 protein: CASTFLAGMGEQFF

clone size: many
J gene: TRBJ2-6
D gene: .
V gene: TRBV5-5
CDR3 DNA: TGTGCCAGCAGCTTGGAGACTGTTGGGGTCCTGACTTTC
CDR3 protein: CASSLETVGVLTF

clone size: many
J gene: TRBJ2-2
D gene: .
V gene: TRBV9
CDR3 DNA: TGTGCCAGCAGCGCGCCCAAGCGGACAACGAACACCGGGGAGCTGTTTTTT
CDR3 protein: CASSAPKRTTNTGELFF

clone size: .
J gene: TRBJ2-7
D gene: .
V gene: TRBV10-3
CDR3 DNA: TGTGCCTCACGACCTGTGTCAGGTTCCTACGAGCAGTACTTC
CDR3 protein: CASRPVSGSYEQYF

clone size: .
J gene: TRBJ2-7
D gene: .
V gene: TRBV6-6
CDR3 DNA: TGTGCCAGCAGACCCGGGACTTACGAGCAGTACTTC
CDR3 protein: CASRPGTYEQYF

clone size: many
J gene: TRBJ1-4
D gene: TRBD1
V gene: TRBV12-3/TRBV12-4
CDR3 DNA: TGTGCCAGCAGTTACCGGGACAGGTTACATGCAACTAATGAAAAACTGTTTTTT
CDR3 protein: CASSYRDRLHATNEKLFF

clone size: .
J gene: TRBJ2-1
D gene: .
V gene: TRBV29-1
CDR3 DNA: TGCAGCGTTGAATGGGAGGCCTTCTACAATGAGCAGTTCTTC
CDR3 protein: CSVEWEAFYNEQFF

clone size: few
J gene: TRBJ2-7
D gene: .
V gene: TRBV2
CDR3 DNA: TGTGCCAGCAGTGAGTTCGCCCCAGGAAGCTACTCCTACGAGCAGTACTTC
CDR3 protein: CASSEFAPGSYSYEQYF

clone size: many
J gene: TRBJ2-1
D gene: .
V gene: TRBV9
CDR3 DNA: TGTGCCAGCAGCGCCTCTATTGCGCTCAATGAGCAGTTCTTC
CDR3 protein: CASSASIALNEQFF

clone size: many
J gene: TRBJ2-7
D gene: .
V gene: TRBV28
CDR3 DNA: TGTGCCAGCGAGAGGGCCTCTTCATACGAGCAGTACTTC
CDR3 protein: CASERASSYEQYF

clone size: few
J gene: TRBJ1-1
D gene: TRBD1
V gene: TRBV20-1
CDR3 DNA: TGCAGTGCCCCCGACCCGGACAGGGGGGGGACTGAAGCTTTCTTT
CDR3 protein: CSAPDPDRGGTEAFF

clone size: many
J gene: TRBJ2-6
D gene: TRBD1
V gene: TRBV9
CDR3 DNA: TGTGCCAGCAACTTGGGACAGGGGGCGCTTGGGGCCAACGTCCTGACTTTC
CDR3 protein: CASNLGQGALGANVLTF

clone size: many
J gene: TRBJ1-1
D gene: .
V gene: TRBV6-2/TRBV6-3
CDR3 DNA: TGTGCCAGCAGTTACAGATTTTCCGGGCTCACTGAAGCTTTCTTT
CDR3 protein: CASSYRFSGLTEAFF

clone size: few
J gene: TRBJ1-2
D gene: .
V gene: TRBV7-2
CDR3 DNA: TGTGCCAGCAGCTTCCGACTGGGGAATGGCTACACCTTC
CDR3 protein: CASSFRLGNGYTF

clone size: many
J gene: TRBJ2-5
D gene: .
V gene: TRBV10-3
CDR3 DNA: TGTGCCATCAGTGAGTCGACCGAAGAGACCCAGTACTTC
CDR3 protein: CAISESTEETQYF

clone size: few
J gene: TRBJ2-5
D gene: TRBD2
V gene: TRBV27
CDR3 DNA: TGTGCCAGCAGTCTAGGACTAGCCGGCGGGGTTATAGACCAGTACTTC
CDR3 protein: CASSLGLAGGVIDQYF

clone size: many
J gene: TRBJ1-1
D gene: .
V gene: TRBV6-1
CDR3 DNA: TGTGCCAGCAGTGGGGGGGCAGGCTTGAACACTGAAGCTTTCTTT
CDR3 protein: CASSGGAGLNTEAFF

clone size: many
J gene: TRBJ2-1
D gene: .
V gene: TRBV20-1
CDR3 DNA: TGCAGTGCCCCACGACTAGAGAACTACAATGAGCAGTTCTTC
CDR3 protein: CSAPRLENYNEQFF

clone size: many
J gene: TRBJ2-5
D gene: .
V gene: TRBV4-1
CDR3 DNA: TGCGCCAGCAGCCAAGATCCTAAGGGGGAGACCCAGTACTTC
CDR3 protein: CASSQDPKGETQYF

clone size: .
J gene: TRBJ1-1
D gene: .
V gene: TRBV18
CDR3 DNA: TGTGCCAGCTCACCACTCGAGGGTGAAGCTTTCTTT
CDR3 protein: CASSPLEGEAFF

clone size: many
J gene: TRBJ2-2
D gene: .
V gene: TRBV12-3/TRBV12-4
CDR3 DNA: TGTGCCAGCAGTAAGGGATTAAGCCGATATATCACCGGGGAGCTGTTTTTT
CDR3 protein: CASSKGLSRYITGELFF

clone size: many
J gene: TRBJ2-3
D gene: TRBD1
V gene: TRBV20-1
CDR3 DNA: TGCAGTGCTACGATCCTAGGGGGCCCTAGCACAGATACGCAGTATTTT
CDR3 protein: CSATILGGPSTDTQYF

clone size: many
J gene: TRBJ2-2
D gene: TRBD1
V gene: TRBV9
CDR3 DNA: TGTGCCAGCAGCGGGGGACAGGGACGGACCGGGGAGCTGTTTTTT
CDR3 protein: CASSGGQGRTGELFF

clone size: many
J gene: TRBJ1-1
D gene: .
V gene: TRBV7-6
CDR3 DNA: TGTGCCAGCAGCTTATCCTCCGGCGGGTACACTGAAGCTTTCTTT
CDR3 protein: CASSLSSGGYTEAFF

clone size: .
J gene: TRBJ2-7
D gene: .
V gene: TRBV7-9
CDR3 DNA: TGTGCCACCAGGGCCGGCTACGAGCAGTACTTC
CDR3 protein: CATRAGYEQYF

clone size: few
J gene: TRBJ1-2
D gene: .
V gene: TRBV12-3/TRBV12-4
CDR3 DNA: TGTGCCACTAAGTTAGGGGAAGGTGGCTACACCTTC
CDR3 protein: CATKLGEGGYTF

clone size: few
J gene: TRBJ2-7
D gene: .
V gene: TRBV5-6
CDR3 DNA: TGTGCCAGCAGCTCGACAAACGCCCTTAAACAGGGTTCCCGGAACTACGAGCAGTACTTC
CDR3 protein: CASSSTNALKQGSRNYEQYF

clone size: .
J gene: TRBJ2-7
D gene: .
V gene: TRBV4-2
CDR3 DNA: TGTGCCAGCGGCCCAGGACTGGTCTTCTACGAGCAGTACTTC
CDR3 protein: CASGPGLVFYEQYF

clone size: many
J gene: TRBJ2-3
D gene: .
V gene: TRBV28
CDR3 DNA: TGTGCCAGCAGTTTTACGGCGGGCTTTGAGTATTTT
CDR3 protein: CASSFTAGFEYF

clone size: few
J gene: TRBJ2-5
D gene: TRBD2
V gene: TRBV29-1
CDR3 DNA: TGCAGCGTATTGGGGGGGTCGAAGACCCAGTACTTC
CDR3 protein: CSVLGGSKTQYF

clone size: many
J gene: TRBJ2-7
D gene: .
V gene: TRBV5-1
CDR3 DNA: TGCGCCAGCAGCTTGGTGGGTAGTAGACCCTACGAGCAGTACTTC
CDR3 protein: CASSLVGSRPYEQYF

clone size: many
J gene: TRBJ1-6
D gene: .
V gene: TRBV5-1
CDR3 DNA: TGCGCCAGCAGAATGGGGGATTTCGCTTCACCCCTCCACTTT
CDR3 protein: CASRMGDFASPLHF

clone size: many
J gene: TRBJ1-1
D gene: .
V gene: TRBV4-3
CDR3 DNA: TGCGCCAGCAGCCAAGGACTTCGGAACACTGAAGCTTTCTTT
CDR3 protein: CASSQGLRNTEAFF

clone size: many
J gene: TRBJ2-7
D gene: .
V gene: TRBV20-1
CDR3 DNA: TGCAGTGCTACCGGGGGAGCTGGAGAGCAGTACTTC
CDR3 protein: CSATGGAGEQYF

clone size: many
J gene: TRBJ2-4
D gene: .
V gene: TRBV6-2/TRBV6-3
CDR3 DNA: TGTGCCAGCAGCCCGTTTAGCGACAAAAACATTCAGTACTTC
CDR3 protein: CASSPFSDKNIQYF

clone size: .
J gene: TRBJ2-2
D gene: TRBD1
V gene: TRBV4-3
CDR3 DNA: TGCGCCAGCAGCCAAGTCCCTTTACAGGGGAGCACCGGGGAGCTGTTTTTT
CDR3 protein: CASSQVPLQGSTGELFF

clone size: few
J gene: TRBJ2-2
D gene: .
V gene: TRBV5-1
CDR3 DNA: TGCGCCAGCAGCTTGGCCGGAGCTAGCCTCACCGGGGAGCTGTTTTTT
CDR3 protein: CASSLAGASLTGELFF

clone size: many
J gene: TRBJ2-7
D gene: .
V gene: TRBV7-9
CDR3 DNA: TGTGCCAGCAGCTTATGGCGCGGGGAGAACCCCGAGCAGTACTTC
CDR3 protein: CASSLWRGENPEQYF

clone size: many
J gene: TRBJ1-2
D gene: .
V gene: TRBV7-9
CDR3 DNA: TGTGCCAGCAGCGCGCGAGAGGGGTCCGGCTACACCTTC
CDR3 protein: CASSAREGSGYTF

clone size: many
J gene: TRBJ1-1
D gene: TRBD1
V gene: TRBV28
CDR3 DNA: TGTGCCAGCAGCTCTCCGGGACAGGCCACTGAAGCTTTCTTT
CDR3 protein: CASSSPGQATEAFF

clone size: many
J gene: TRBJ2-7
D gene: TRBD1
V gene: TRBV2
CDR3 DNA: TGTGCCAGCAGTGAATGGGGGACAGGGAACTACGAGCAGTACTTC
CDR3 protein: CASSEWGTGNYEQYF